A single sample is the source of the 30 T cell receptor beta chains below, sequenced in a study of T cells in Graves' hyperthyroidism and ophthalmopathy. RNA transcripts served as the template for amplifying TCR beta CDR3 regions. A set of HTBI primers served as the primers for a first-round RT-PCR of the TCR CDR3. TCRdb itself ran the multiplex PCR reads through MiXCR, one entry per CDR3 protein. The sample includes 96,000 or so distinct CDR3 sequences, around 50% of them seen just once. The sample taken for sequencing was blood. These receptors were obtained from a woman between 35 and 50 years old with Graves' hyperthyroidism.

Sample share makes this clonotype medium-sized. The CDR3 DNA reads TGCAGTGCTAGGAGGGGGCGGGGCCCAGAGACCCAGTACTTC. This encodes CSARRGRGPETQYF. This chain joins TRBV20-1 and TRBJ2-5; a weak D match, TRBD1 (7 bases). The CDR3 extends over 14 amino acids. CDR1 and CDR2 (germline): DFQATT, SNEGSKA (reference sequence). Trimming removed 3 bases from V and 4 bases from J, with 15 bases in between.

Details on this clonotype: The CDR3 ends on some other residue instead of the conserved phenylalanine or tryptophan, so this is likely a read error. The chain has TRBV7-3 and TRBJ1-2; TRBD1 agrees at 7 bases. CDR3 length: 16 residues. V trimming: 5 bases; J trimming: 4 bases; junction bases outside the gene matches: 13. CDR1 is SGHTA and CDR2 is FQGTGA in the germline V gene. The CDR3 loop is CASSLKGSPGGYGYTL. In nucleotides, the CDR3 is TGTGCCAGCAGCCTAAAGGGTTCCCCAGGGGGCTATGGCTACACCCTC.

This clonotype was seen at least ten times. The CDR3 coding sequence is TGTGCCAGCGGTTCCAGGGGCAACGAGCAGTACTTC. Amino acid sequence: CASGSRGNEQYF. The chain employs TRBV12-3 or TRBV12-4 and TRBJ2-7, with D possibly matching TRBD1 (6 bases). This CDR3 is 12 amino acids long. Trimming cost V 8 bases and J 5 bases, with 13 bases left between them.

This clonotype was seen at least ten times. This chain links TRBV19 with TRBJ1-4; D unresolved. V gave up 6 bases and J gave up 8 bases, with 19 bases separating them. The V gene's germline CDR1 is LNHDA and CDR2 SQIVND (reference sequence). This CDR3 has 15 amino acids. The CDR3 DNA reads TGTGCCAGTAGGCCGTGGACTCCCGGCGGGGAAAAACTGTTTTTT. Translating gives CASRPWTPGGEKLFF.

The chain joins TRBV7-2 to TRBJ1-2; no clear D gene. CDR1 SGHTA and CDR2 FQGNSA come from the germline V gene. The CDR3 contains 13 residues. Trimming took off 5 bases at V and 2 bases at J, with 9 bases between the two ends. The CDR3 DNA is TGTGCCAGCAGCCCGGCCGGGAACTATGGCTACACCTTC. This gives the protein CASSPAGNYGYTF.

By proportion, this clonotype is medium-sized. The rearrangement joins TRBV5-1 to TRBJ2-2; D call uncertain. This CDR3 region has 15 residues. V lost 4 bases to trimming and J lost 0 bases, with 10 bases between them. Looked up from germline, CDR1 is SGHRS and CDR2 is YFSETQ. CDR3 residues: CASSPTLANTGELFF. Here the CDR3 DNA reads TGCGCCAGCAGCCCAACCCTGGCGAACACCGGGGAGCTGTTTTTT. The full variable domain, rest sourced from reference TRBV5-1 and TRBJ2-2, is KAGVTQTPRYLIKTRGQQVTLSCSPISGHRSVSWYQQTPGQGLQFLFEYFSETQRNKGNFPGRFSGRQFSNSRSEMNVSTLELGDSALYLCASSPTLANTGELFFGEGSRLTVL.

The table lists this clonotype with many counts. The chain links TRBV6-6 to TRBJ1-2; TRBD1 is a possible D gene (5 bases). The CDR3 consists of 11 residues. V lost 7 bases to trimming and J lost 7 bases, with 10 bases between them. Germline V lookup: CDR1 MNHNY, CDR2 SVGAGI (reference sequence). CDR3 region: CASTSGGGYTF. CDR3 bases: TGTGCCAGCACCTCCGGGGGTGGCTACACCTTC.

The gene calls are TRBV2 and TRBJ2-2; no clear D. Germline assignment: CDR1 SNHLY and CDR2 FYNNEI. This CDR3 has 12 amino acids. The germline V and J ends were trimmed by 1 base and 7 bases, with 4 bases remaining between them. CDR3 sequence reads: CASSEGVGELFF. DNA for the CDR3: TGTGCCAGCAGTGAAGGGGTCGGGGAGCTGTTTTTT.

This clonotype was observed a few times. The rearrangement uses TRBV9 and TRBJ2-2, with TRBD2 identical over 8 bases. Trimming removed 3 bases from V and 7 bases from J; junction bases left unmatched: 8. The V gene's germline CDR1 is SGDLS and CDR2 YYNGEE. The CDR3 consists of 15 residues. CDR3 bases: TGTGCCAGCAGCGCCTTCGGGGGGGTGAGCGGGGAGCTGTTTTTT. Its protein is CASSAFGGVSGELFF.

This chain links TRBV20-1 with TRBJ2-5; the D gene is possibly TRBD1 (6 bases). This CDR3 has 15 residues. V shed 7 bases and J shed 3 bases, with 21 bases lying between them. Germline V lookup: CDR1 DFQATT, CDR2 SNEGSKA (reference sequence). CDR3 DNA: TGCAGTGGGGGAAGACAGGCCATTGTGGAAGAGACCCAGTACTTC. Its protein product is CSGGRQAIVEETQYF.

In its sample, this clonotype was seen a few times. CDR3 nucleotides: TGTGCCAGCAGCCGAAGAGGCCAAGATGAAAAACTGTTTTTT. It encodes CASSRRGQDEKLFF. V is TRBV13 and J is TRBJ1-4; D unresolved. V lost 5 bases and J 6 bases, leaving 13 bases between the germline ends. Germline V gives CDR1 PRHDT, CDR2 FYEKMQ (reference sequence). This CDR3 region has 14 residues.

The chain combines TRBV5-5 with TRBJ2-2, with D maybe TRBD1 (5 bases). The CDR3 consists of 14 residues. The germline gives CDR1 SGHKS, CDR2 YYEKEE (reference sequence). V was shortened by 0 bases and J by 4 bases, with 7 bases between the two germline ends. CDR3 region: CASSLDRPTGELFF. The CDR3 coding sequence is TGTGCCAGCAGCTTGGACAGGCCCACCGGGGAGCTGTTTTTT.

This clonotype was seen a handful of times. The chain is built from TRBV29-1 and TRBJ1-1; D may be TRBD1 (5 bases). This CDR3 spans 13 amino acids. Germline V lookup: CDR1 SQVTM, CDR2 ANQGSEA. The V end lost 8 bases, the J end lost 1 base, and 14 bases lay between the germline ends. CDR3 in amino acids: CSRDGNRNTEAFF. The CDR3 coding sequence is TGCAGCAGGGACGGAAATAGGAACACTGAAGCTTTCTTT.

This clonotype was recorded many times. The chain carries TRBV9 and TRBJ1-1; D uncertain. CDR1 is SGDLS, CDR2 YYNGEE, per germline. The CDR3 has 12 residues. The germline V and J ends were trimmed by 0 bases and 8 bases, with 8 bases remaining between them. The DNA of the CDR3 is TGTGCCAGCAGCGTAGGTCACATGGAAGCTTTCTTT. Translation gives CASSVGHMEAFF.

This chain connects TRBV5-5 to TRBJ2-3, with TRBD2 identical over 9 bases. Germline V gene sequence: CDR1 SGHKS, CDR2 YYEKEE (reference sequence). The CDR3 sequence is 19 residues long. Losses at the gene ends were 4 bases for V and 2 bases for J; bases not matched to a gene: 17. CDR3 nucleotides: TGTGCCAGCAGCCAAGAGAGGGCTAGCGGGAACCGGCCCACAGATACGCAGTATTTT. It specifies CASSQERASGNRPTDTQYF.

This chain joins TRBV15 and TRBJ2-7; D is undetermined. CDR1 LNHNV and CDR2 YYDKDF come from the germline V gene (reference sequence). CDR3 length: 13 amino acids. Trimming stripped 5 bases from V and 6 bases from J, with 14 bases between. CDR3 region: CATSGPAPCEQYF. CDR3 nucleotide sequence: TGTGCCACCAGCGGCCCGGCCCCCTGCGAGCAGTACTTC.

This rearrangement joins TRBV7-3 to TRBJ2-7; the match to TRBD1 covers 7 bases. V was clipped by 5 bases and J by 1 base; unmatched bases: 2. This CDR3 is built from 13 residues. The V gene's germline CDR1 is SGHTA and CDR2 FQGTGA. The CDR3: CASSVDRSYEQYF. In DNA, the CDR3 is TGTGCCAGCAGCGTGGACAGGTCCTACGAGCAGTACTTC. Full variable domain (missing parts from reference TRBV7-3 and TRBJ2-7): GAGVSQTPSNKVTEKGKYVELRCDPISGHTALYWYRQSLGQGPEFLIYFQGTGAADDSGLPNDRFFAVRPEGSVSTLKIQRTERGDSAVYLCASSVDRSYEQYFGPGTRLTVT.

The V gene is TRBV15, the J gene TRBJ1-2; possibly TRBD1 for D (6 bases). Germline CDR1 is LNHNV and CDR2 is YYDKDF (reference sequence). The CDR3 has 14 amino acids. The V end lost 3 bases, the J end lost 8 bases, and 16 bases lay between the germline ends. The CDR3 loop is CATSSLTGMDGYTF. CDR3 coding DNA: TGTGCCACCAGCAGCTTAACAGGGATGGACGGCTACACCTTC.

The chain uses TRBV20-1 and TRBJ1-1; 7 nucleotides line up with TRBD1. Germline CDR1 is DFQATT and CDR2 is SNEGSKA (reference sequence). CDR3 length equals 11 residues. Trimming cost V 6 bases and J 10 bases; bases outside gene matches: 8. CDR3 sequence (DNA): TGCAGTGCACAGGACAGGTCGGGAGCTTTCTTT. Translating gives CSAQDRSGAFF.

The chain has TRBV25-1 and TRBJ1-2, with D possibly being TRBD1 (6 bases). Germline values: CDR1 MGHDK, CDR2 SYGVNS. V lost 6 bases, J lost 3 bases, and 14 bases lay in between. This CDR3 has 14 amino acids. The CDR3 protein is CASSPDRQHYGYTF. CDR3 nucleotides: TGTGCCAGCAGCCCAGACAGGCAGCACTATGGCTACACCTTC.

This clonotype came up many times. This may stem from a read error, because a much larger clone lies one nucleotide away. The CDR3 DNA reads TGTGCCAGCAGCTTTCAGGAGGCGAACTATGGCTACACCTTC. It yields the protein CASSFQEANYGYTF. V is TRBV7-2 and J is TRBJ1-2; D ambiguous. The germline V gene has CDR1 SGHTA and CDR2 FQGNSA. The CDR3 consists of 14 residues. The V end was cut by 3 bases, the J end by 2 bases, with 10 bases between.

The V and J genes are TRBV19 and TRBJ2-7; tentatively, D is TRBD1 (5 bases). This CDR3 contains 14 residues. Germline loops: CDR1 LNHDA, CDR2 SQIVND (reference sequence). Trimming stripped 6 bases from V and 3 bases from J, with 15 bases between. CDR3 nucleotides: TGTGCCAGTAGCATGGGGCCCCGAGACTACGAGCAGTACTTC. Protein product: CASSMGPRDYEQYF.

This clonotype came up once. V gene TRBV25-1 combines with J gene TRBJ1-1; no clear D. From germline, CDR1 is MGHDK and CDR2 SYGVNS. The CDR3 contains 14 residues. The V end lost 6 bases, the J end lost 0 bases, and 11 bases lay between the germline ends. The CDR3, as DNA: TGTGCCAGCAGGGGAGTTGGGGTGAACACTGAAGCTTTCTTT. This sequence encodes CASRGVGVNTEAFF.

Written as DNA, the CDR3 is TGTGCCACCGCAGGGTGGAATAGCAATCAGCCCCAGCATTTT. Its protein is CATAGWNSNQPQHF. J is TRBJ1-5 and V is TRBV15; a weak D match, TRBD1 (5 bases). CDR3 size: 14 residues. Trimming pared 8 bases from V and 0 bases from J, leaving 11 bases between. Germline loops: CDR1 LNHNV, CDR2 YYDKDF (reference sequence).

This clonotype was detected ten times or more. The chain uses TRBV6-1 and TRBJ2-7; D is unclear. CDR1 is MNHNS and CDR2 is SASEGT in the germline V gene. Trimming left V 0 bases short and J 0 bases short, with 6 bases between. This CDR3 region has 14 residues. CDR3 sequence (DNA): TGTGCCAGCAGTGAAGCTGGCAACTCCTACGAGCAGTACTTC. It translates to CASSEAGNSYEQYF.

This clonotype was detected once. The chain couples TRBV20-1 to TRBJ2-7; D is unresolved. This CDR3 is 12 amino acids long. V was trimmed by 5 bases and J by 5 bases, leaving 13 bases between them. Germline CDR1 and CDR2: DFQATT and SNEGSKA (reference sequence). DNA for the CDR3: TGCAGTGCTGAAACTCCTGCCGACGAGCAGTACTTC. The encoded protein is CSAETPADEQYF.

This clonotype showed up just a few times. One end of the junction fails to match germline, which may point to a read error. The V and J genes are TRBV7-2 and TRBJ2-2, with 8 bases aligning to TRBD1. The CDR3 is made up of 16 amino acids. Germline CDR1 SGHTA, CDR2 FQGNSA. The CDR3 region is CASSDQGARVTGELFF. The CDR3 DNA follows: TGCGCCAGCAGCGACCAGGGGGCGCGGGTCACCGGGGAGCTGTTTTTT.

With respect to this clonotype: The junction and the germline gene differ at one end; a read error may be behind it. The gene calls are TRBV7-8 and TRBJ2-7; TRBD2 matches 8 bases. The CDR3 covers 16 residues. Germline values: CDR1 SGHVS, CDR2 FQNEAQ. As DNA, the CDR3 is TGTGCCAGCAGCCAAACGGGGGGGGATCGGTCAGAAGAGCGGTACTTC. It specifies CASSQTGGDRSEERYF.

This clonotype was recorded at least ten times. The J gene is TRBJ2-2, the V gene TRBV7-2; 8 bases align to TRBD2. Germline-derived CDR1 and CDR2 are SGHTA and FQGNSA. CDR3 size: 14 residues. V shed 4 bases, J shed 4 bases, and the junction held 2 bases outside the gene matches. The CDR3 reads CASSWTSPTGELFF. CDR3 DNA: TGTGCCAGCAGCTGGACTAGCCCCACCGGGGAGCTGTTTTTT.

V usage is TRBV6-1 and J usage is TRBJ1-3; unclear D gene. The CDR3 loop spans 15 amino acids. Trimming shortened V by 5 bases and J by 8 bases, and 19 bases separated the two germline ends. The germline CDR1 and CDR2 sequences are MNHNS and SASEGT. CDR3 sequence reads: CASSPQGSVGYTIYF. Here the CDR3 DNA reads TGTGCCAGCAGTCCTCAAGGGTCTGTCGGCTACACCATATATTTT.